The rows below give T cell receptor beta chains drawn from one sample of a study of T cells in Graves' hyperthyroidism and ophthalmopathy. Using its own MiXCR run on the multiplex PCR reads, TCRdb lists one record per CDR3 protein. Of roughly 350,000 distinct CDR3 sequences in the sample, around 14% were seen once. The sequenced sample consisted of blood. Source of these receptors: a woman aged 25 to 39 with Graves' hyperthyroidism. CDR3s include the opening cysteine and the closing phenylalanine or tryptophan. D genes are given only for firm matches. Not all rows give a size; the values are once, few, many and, for expanded clones, a class.

cdr3_nt: TGTGCCAGCAGCAACCAAGATACGCAGTATTTT
cdr3_aa: CASSNQDTQYF
v_call: TRBV7-8
clone_size: many
cdr3_length: 11
d_call: NA
j_call: TRBJ2-3

cdr3_nt: TGCGCCAGCAGCCCCGGGACTAGCGGGAGGGGACAAGAGACCCAGTACTTC
cdr3_aa: CASSPGTSGRGQETQYF
v_call: TRBV5-1
clone_size: NA
cdr3_length: 17
d_call: TRBD2
j_call: TRBJ2-5

cdr3_nt: TGTGCCAGTAGTATCCTCGGGACAGTCTACAATGAGCAGTTCTTC
cdr3_aa: CASSILGTVYNEQFF
v_call: TRBV19
clone_size: NA
cdr3_length: 15
d_call: TRBD1
j_call: TRBJ2-1

cdr3_nt: TGTGCCAGCAGCTTAGCGTCGGGAGGGCCGGGTGAGCAGTTCTTC
cdr3_aa: CASSLASGGPGEQFF
v_call: TRBV11-2
clone_size: many
cdr3_length: 15
d_call: TRBD2
j_call: TRBJ2-1

cdr3_nt: TGTGCCAGTAGTATGGGCCGAGGGGAGACCCAGTACTTC
cdr3_aa: CASSMGRGETQYF
v_call: TRBV19
clone_size: few
cdr3_length: 13
d_call: NA
j_call: TRBJ2-5

cdr3_nt: TGTGCCAGCAGTTTAAGCCACGAGCAGTACTTC
cdr3_aa: CASSLSHEQYF
v_call: TRBV12-3/TRBV12-4
clone_size: many
cdr3_length: 11
d_call: NA
j_call: TRBJ2-7

cdr3_nt: TGCAGCGTTGGACCCACCACAGAGGAGACCCAGTACTTC
cdr3_aa: CSVGPTTEETQYF
v_call: TRBV29-1
clone_size: many
cdr3_length: 13
d_call: NA
j_call: TRBJ2-5

cdr3_nt: TGTGCCAGCAGTTTTGACAGGAAGACTGAAGCTTTCTTT
cdr3_aa: CASSFDRKTEAFF
v_call: TRBV12-3/TRBV12-4
clone_size: many
cdr3_length: 13
d_call: NA
j_call: TRBJ1-1

cdr3_nt: TGTGCCAGCGCCCCGGGATCCCTAGACGAGCAGTACTTC
cdr3_aa: CASAPGSLDEQYF
v_call: TRBV9
clone_size: many
cdr3_length: 13
d_call: NA
j_call: TRBJ2-7

cdr3_nt: TGTGCCAGCAGCTTGGAATTCCGAGACGAGCAGTACTTC
cdr3_aa: CASSLEFRDEQYF
v_call: TRBV5-6
clone_size: few
cdr3_length: 13
d_call: NA
j_call: TRBJ2-7

cdr3_nt: TGCAGCGAGGAACGACGAGAAACCGGGACAGTGATAGGTACGCAGTATTTT
cdr3_aa: CSEERRETGTVIGTQYF
v_call: TRBV29-1
clone_size: few
cdr3_length: 17
d_call: TRBD1
j_call: TRBJ2-3

cdr3_nt: TGTGCCAGCAGCCAGACTAGCCCAGATACGCAGTATTTT
cdr3_aa: CASSQTSPDTQYF
v_call: TRBV28
clone_size: many
cdr3_length: 13
d_call: TRBD2
j_call: TRBJ2-3

cdr3_nt: TGTGCCAGCCAGGCCCCCAATGAGCAGTTCTTC
cdr3_aa: CASQAPNEQFF
v_call: TRBV6-1
clone_size: many
cdr3_length: 11
d_call: NA
j_call: TRBJ2-1

cdr3_nt: TGTGCCAGCAGTGTCCCGGGACAGATAAACACTGAAGCTTTCTTT
cdr3_aa: CASSVPGQINTEAFF
v_call: TRBV2
clone_size: many
cdr3_length: 15
d_call: TRBD1
j_call: TRBJ1-1

cdr3_nt: TGTGCCAGCAGTTATACCCAGATCACAGATACGCAGTATTTT
cdr3_aa: CASSYTQITDTQYF
v_call: TRBV6-9
clone_size: NA
cdr3_length: 14
d_call: NA
j_call: TRBJ2-3

cdr3_nt: TGTGCCAGCAGCTTATCTCTGGAGACCCAGTACTTC
cdr3_aa: CASSLSLETQYF
v_call: TRBV7-2
clone_size: NA
cdr3_length: 12
d_call: NA
j_call: TRBJ2-5

cdr3_nt: TGTGCCACAATCCTCGCCGGGAAACCGTACGAGCAGTACTTC
cdr3_aa: CATILAGKPYEQYF
v_call: TRBV6-1
clone_size: NA
cdr3_length: 14
d_call: NA
j_call: TRBJ2-7

cdr3_nt: TGTGCCAGCAGACGGGACTCACTTGTCGACGGGGAGCTGTTTTTT
cdr3_aa: CASRRDSLVDGELFF
v_call: TRBV27
clone_size: NA
cdr3_length: 15
d_call: NA
j_call: TRBJ2-2

cdr3_nt: TGTGCCAGCAGTTTAATCCAGGGTGAGCAGTTCTTC
cdr3_aa: CASSLIQGEQFF
v_call: TRBV27
clone_size: once
cdr3_length: 12
d_call: NA
j_call: TRBJ2-1

cdr3_nt: TGTGCCAGCGATGTGGCGGGAGTGAAAGAGACCCAGTACTTC
cdr3_aa: CASDVAGVKETQYF
v_call: TRBV3-1
clone_size: few
cdr3_length: 14
d_call: TRBD2
j_call: TRBJ2-5

cdr3_nt: TGTGCCAGCAGTGAGGTGCCGTTGGGAAGTGGCTACACCTTC
cdr3_aa: CASSEVPLGSGYTF
v_call: TRBV2
clone_size: many
cdr3_length: 14
d_call: NA
j_call: TRBJ1-2

cdr3_nt: TGTGCCAGCAGTGAAAGCCGGCCGTCTAATGAAAAACTGTTTTTT
cdr3_aa: CASSESRPSNEKLFF
v_call: TRBV2
clone_size: NA
cdr3_length: 15
d_call: NA
j_call: TRBJ1-4

cdr3_nt: TGCGGGGGACATGCGGGATTCGAAGAGACCCAGTACTTC
cdr3_aa: CGGHAGFEETQYF
v_call: TRBV20-1
clone_size: few
cdr3_length: 13
d_call: NA
j_call: TRBJ2-5

cdr3_nt: TGCGCCAGCAGTAGCAGGAGGGCCGACAATGAGCAGTTCTTC
cdr3_aa: CASSSRRADNEQFF
v_call: TRBV5-1
clone_size: many
cdr3_length: 14
d_call: NA
j_call: TRBJ2-1

cdr3_nt: TGTGCCAGCAGTTACCCCTTTCTTCCCGGGACAGGGTTTAGGACTGAAGCTCTCTTT
cdr3_aa: CASSYPFLPGTGFRTEALF
v_call: TRBV6-2/TRBV6-3
clone_size: few
cdr3_length: 19
d_call: TRBD1
j_call: TRBJ1-1

cdr3_nt: TGTGCCAGCATTTACAGGATTACGGGGGCCAACGTCCTGACTTTC
cdr3_aa: CASIYRITGANVLTF
v_call: TRBV6-2/TRBV6-3
clone_size: many
cdr3_length: 15
d_call: NA
j_call: TRBJ2-6

cdr3_nt: TGTGCCGCTGAACGCGATGGGGGTACAGATACGCAGTATTTT
cdr3_aa: CAAERDGGTDTQYF
v_call: TRBV5-5
clone_size: NA
cdr3_length: 14
d_call: NA
j_call: TRBJ2-3

cdr3_nt: TGCAGTGCTACTCCGACAGTGAAAGAGACCCAGTACTTC
cdr3_aa: CSATPTVKETQYF
v_call: TRBV20-1
clone_size: NA
cdr3_length: 13
d_call: NA
j_call: TRBJ2-5

cdr3_nt: TGTGCCAGCAGCTTATTCATTGGCGGACAAGAGACCCAGTACTTC
cdr3_aa: CASSLFIGGQETQYF
v_call: TRBV13
clone_size: NA
cdr3_length: 15
d_call: NA
j_call: TRBJ2-5

cdr3_nt: TGTGCCAGCAGCCCTACCGGGACCGACGTCTATGGCTACACCTTC
cdr3_aa: CASSPTGTDVYGYTF
v_call: TRBV5-6
clone_size: many
cdr3_length: 15
d_call: NA
j_call: TRBJ1-2

cdr3_nt: TGTGCCAGCAGCCCCAAATCGGGACCGCGGGGAAACACCATATATTTT
cdr3_aa: CASSPKSGPRGNTIYF
v_call: TRBV3-1
clone_size: few
cdr3_length: 16
d_call: NA
j_call: TRBJ1-3

cdr3_nt: TGTGCCAGCTCTATTGGCGGGAGCTACGAGCAGTACTTC
cdr3_aa: CASSIGGSYEQYF
v_call: TRBV6-1
clone_size: many
cdr3_length: 13
d_call: TRBD2
j_call: TRBJ2-7